The next 7 T cell receptor beta chains were all read from a single sample in a study of T cells in Graves' hyperthyroidism and ophthalmopathy. From RNA transcripts, TCR beta CDR3 regions were amplified. First-round RT-PCR with HTBI primers amplified the TCR CDR3 region. Each CDR3 protein is one row after TCRdb ran MiXCR on the multiplex PCR reads. The sample has 400,000 to 500,000 distinct CDR3 sequences; about 13% are singletons. Sequencing was done on a sample of blood. The receptors here all came from a woman under 30 with Graves' hyperthyroidism.

The table lists this clonotype with many counts. The chain uses TRBV28 and TRBJ2-2; 8 nucleotides match TRBD1. The CDR3 spans 15 residues. The J segment lost 8 bases and the V segment lost 6 bases, leaving 11 bases of the junction unmatched. Per germline, CDR1 MDHEN and CDR2 SYDVKM. CDR3 residues: CASRLEDRVVGELFF. The CDR3 DNA reads TGTGCCAGCAGGTTGGAGGACAGGGTGGTAGGGGAGCTGTTTTTT.

In this sample, this clonotype turned up many times. The gene calls are TRBV4-1 and TRBJ2-7; the D gene is possibly TRBD2 (6 bases). The CDR3 consists of 16 residues. Germline loops: CDR1 MGHRA, CDR2 YSYEKL. Deletions cut 1 base from V and 2 bases from J, with 15 bases between. The CDR3 here is CASSQGASAYTYEQYF. CDR3 DNA: TGCGCCAGCAGCCAAGGCGCTAGCGCCTATACCTACGAGCAGTACTTC.

The V gene is TRBV6-1, the J gene TRBJ2-3; D remains ambiguous. In germline, CDR1 is MNHNS, CDR2 SASEGT. The V end was cut by 2 bases, the J end by 5 bases, with 5 bases between. CDR3 length: 12 residues. CDR3 in amino acids: CASSENEDTQYF. The CDR3 DNA reads as TGTGCCAGCAGTGAAAATGAAGATACGCAGTATTTT.

On this clonotype itself: With a much larger clone just one base away, this may be a read error. This chain's CDR3 is CSVEGGLEQYF. The CDR3 DNA is TGCAGCGTTGAAGGCGGGCTGGAGCAGTACTTC. This chain connects TRBV29-1 to TRBJ2-7; D might be TRBD2 (5 bases). CDR3 size: 11 residues. Germline CDR1 and CDR2: SQVTM and ANQGSEA. Trimming cost V 1 base and J 7 bases, with 8 bases left between them.

As regards this clonotype: At one end the junction does not follow the germline gene, possibly because of a read error. The V call is TRBV28, the J call TRBJ1-5; D possibly corresponds to TRBD1 (6 bases). Germline V gives CDR1 MDHEN, CDR2 SYDVKM. CDR3 size: 12 residues. The CDR3 loop reads CASSLNDRRLYF. The CDR3 nucleotides read TGTGCCAGCAGTTTAAACGACAGGAGACTGTATTTT.

This clonotype came up many times. V usage is TRBV28 and J usage is TRBJ1-5, with 7 bases lining up with TRBD1. This CDR3 has 14 residues. With 4 bases clipped from V and 6 bases from J, the junction kept 6 bases outside the gene matches. From germline, CDR1 is MDHEN and CDR2 SYDVKM. The CDR3, as DNA: TGTGCCAGCAGTTCCACGACAGGGAGTCAGCCCCAGCATTTT. Translating gives CASSSTTGSQPQHF.

This clonotype has a handful of counts. The rearrangement links TRBV29-1 to TRBJ1-3; no reliable D call. In germline, CDR1 is SQVTM, CDR2 ANQGSEA. The CDR3 totals 13 residues. V dropped 5 bases and J dropped 0 bases, with 8 bases sitting between them. DNA for the CDR3: TGCAGCGTTTGGGGAAACTCTGGAAACACCATATATTTT. This translates into CSVWGNSGNTIYF.